This T cell receptor (beta chain) appears in the sequencing data of a study of blood T cell repertoires in COVID-19. For the study at large: The United States, Italy and Spain were the sources of the acute and convalescent COVID-19 samples.

The germline V gene encodes CDR1 LNHDA and CDR2 SQIVND (reference sequence). V gave up 4 bases and J gave up 0 bases; unmatched junction bases: 11. This CDR3 has 17 residues. Only a few counts were recorded for this clone. Using immunoSEQ multiplex PCR, the repertoire was profiled, and TCRdb retains in-frame clones only, with some absent. Counted here are 250,000 to 300,000 clones, roughly 88% occurring once; the ten biggest clones make up about 9.4%. The clonotype was recovered from a woman in her 70s with COVID-19, enrolled during active disease. The material sequenced was peripheral blood. The gene calls are TRBV19 and TRBJ1-1; 7 bases match TRBD1. The CDR3 protein is CASSTIGSGTVNTEAFF. The CDR3 nucleotides are TGTGCCAGTAGTACAATAGGTTCGGGGACAGTGAACACTGAAGCTTTCTTT.